This T cell receptor beta chain was sequenced in a study of shared clonotypes between healthy human individuals. Per germline, CDR1 KGHSH and CDR2 LQKENI. The CDR3 loop spans 16 amino acids. Trimming cost V 0 bases and J 3 bases, with 14 bases left between them. Points from the study as a whole: Clonotypes shared by all four donors outscored non-shared clonotypes in generation probability.

In this sample, this clone turned up once. Its antigen is undetermined. The repertoire was sequenced with immunoSEQ multiplex PCR; TCRdb's copy has only in-frame clones and lacks some. The sample includes more than 850,000 clones, 70% to 80% of them seen just once. The chain employs TRBV18 and TRBJ1-1; D may be TRBD1 (5 bases). The sequence was obtained from a man aged 18-30 years in good health. Some clones in this sample may be carry-over from other donors' samples. Sequenced sample: memory CD4+ T cells from PBMCs. Subset specified: CD45RA-negative fraction. The CDR3 nucleotides read TGTGCCAGCTCACCACCGGGGGTCGGCAGGGACACTGAAGCTTTCTTT. It translates to CASSPPGVGRDTEAFF.